What follows are 24 T cell receptor beta chains derived from one specimen sequenced in a study of beta chain features in type 1 diabetes. The isolated RNA, all of it, was reverse transcribed, so expressed TCRB transcripts were what got sequenced. Clones were sequenced by immunoSEQ multiplex PCR, and TCRdb holds only the in-frame ones, with some missing. The sample comprises 150,000 to 190,000 clones, around 10% of which are singletons, and around 2% rests with the top ten. The sample taken for sequencing was central memory CD4+ T cells from blood. The origin of the receptors is a man in his late teens or twenties in good health.

In its sample, this clone was seen a few times. The chain is built from TRBV28 and TRBJ2-7; the match to TRBD2 covers 7 bases. With V trimmed by 8 bases and J by 1 base, 2 bases remained unmatched. Germline loops: CDR1 MDHEN, CDR2 SYDVKM. CDR3 length: 12 residues. The DNA of the CDR3 is TGTGCCAGCGTGGGGGGGTCCTACGAGCAGTACTTC. This codes for CASVGGSYEQYF. The variable domain in full, completed from reference TRBV28 and TRBJ2-7, reads DVKVTQSSRYLVKRTGEKVFLECVQDMDHENMFWYRQDPGLGLRLIYFSYDVKMKEKGDIPEGYSVSREKKERFSLILESASTNQTSMYLCASVGGSYEQYFGPGTRLTVT.

A few counts support this clone. The gene calls are TRBV5-1 and TRBJ2-3; no clear D gene. With 1 base removed from V and 0 bases from J, the gap between germline ends came to 6 bases. Germline V lookup: CDR1 SGHRS, CDR2 YFSETQ. The CDR3 has 14 residues. Here the CDR3 reads CASSLRYSTDTQYF. For the CDR3, the DNA is TGCGCCAGCAGCTTGAGGTATAGCACAGATACGCAGTATTTT.

The genes are TRBV9 and TRBJ1-5; 7 nucleotides align to TRBD1. The CDR3 runs 14 residues. CDR1 and CDR2 from the germline V gene are SGDLS and YYNGEE. V shed 3 bases and J 2 bases; nucleotides not matched to a gene: 2. The chain's CDR3 is CASSAQGGNQPQHF. For the CDR3, the DNA is TGTGCCAGCAGCGCTCAGGGGGGCAATCAGCCCCAGCATTTT. Filled out from reference TRBV9 and TRBJ1-5, the complete variable domain reads DSGVTQTPKHLITATGQRVTLRCSPRSGDLSVYWYQQSLDQGLQFLIQYYNGEERAKGNILERFSAQQFPDLHSELNLSSLELGDSALYFCASSAQGGNQPQHFGDGTRLSIL.

The table lists this clone with a few counts. The J gene is TRBJ2-3, the V gene TRBV7-2, with 9 bases that match TRBD2. The CDR3 extends over 15 amino acids. Losses at the gene ends were 1 base for V and 3 bases for J; bases not matched to a gene: 2. Germline loops: CDR1 SGHTA, CDR2 FQGNSA. CDR3 DNA: TGTGCCAGCAGCTTAGGCGGGGGGGCAACAGATACGCAGTATTTT. Translated: CASSLGGGATDTQYF.

The chain carries TRBV27 and TRBJ2-2, with no clear D. This CDR3 has 15 amino acids. V was clipped by 7 bases and J by 7 bases, with 19 bases between them. The germline V gene encodes CDR1 MNHEY and CDR2 SMNVEV (reference sequence). The chain's CDR3 is CASKRGSVGVGELFF. CDR3 DNA: TGTGCCAGCAAAAGAGGAAGCGTTGGGGTCGGGGAGCTGTTTTTT.

This clone has just a few counts. The V gene is TRBV6-5, the J gene TRBJ2-6; a possible D gene is TRBD1 (6 bases). Germline V lookup: CDR1 MNHEY, CDR2 SVGAGI. The CDR3 has 14 amino acids. The CDR3 DNA sequence: TGTGTAATACAGGGTGACTCTGGGGCCAACGTCCTGACTTTC. Encoded protein: CVIQGDSGANVLTF.

The chain recombines TRBV9 with TRBJ1-1, with a weak D call TRBD1 (6 bases). This CDR3 spans 12 amino acids. V was clipped by 4 bases and J by 11 bases, with 15 bases between them. Per the germline V gene, CDR1 is SGDLS and CDR2 is YYNGEE. CDR3 coding DNA: TGTGCCAGCAGCTTAGATCAGGGGACCGCTTTCTTT. It specifies CASSLDQGTAFF.

V usage is TRBV30 and J usage is TRBJ1-5, with D hard to call. Germline V gene data show CDR1 as GTSNPN and CDR2 as SVGIG (reference sequence). CDR3 length: 12 residues. The germline V and J ends were trimmed by 3 bases and 9 bases, with 12 bases remaining between them. CDR3 region: CAWSGARGPQHF. In nucleotides, the CDR3 is TGTGCCTGGAGCGGTGCTCGGGGGCCCCAGCATTTT.

The chain recombines TRBV11-2 with TRBJ2-3; D gene unclear. Trimming pared 3 bases from V and 2 bases from J, leaving 6 bases between. The CDR3 length is 13 residues. The germline gives CDR1 SGHAT, CDR2 FQNNGV. The CDR3 bases are TGTGCCAGCAGCTTTGGGGACACAGATACGCAGTATTTT. It is translated as CASSFGDTDTQYF.

The rearrangement uses TRBV4-2 and TRBJ2-3; TRBD2 matches 9 bases. Trimming removed 4 bases from V and 0 bases from J; junction bases left unmatched: 5. Per germline, CDR1 LGHNA and CDR2 YNFKEQ. The CDR3 sequence is 16 residues long. CDR3 protein: CASSPVAGASTDTQYF. CDR3 nucleotide sequence: TGTGCCAGCAGCCCCGTAGCGGGGGCGAGCACAGATACGCAGTATTTT.

Many counts were recorded for this clone. V is TRBV7-2 and J is TRBJ1-6; 10 positions agree with TRBD1. The germline CDR1 and CDR2 sequences are SGHTA and FQGNSA. V gave up 5 bases and J gave up 8 bases; unmatched junction bases: 3. The CDR3 is 14 amino acids. CDR3 residues: CASSTDRGYSPLHF. CDR3 nucleotide sequence: TGTGCCAGCAGCACGGACAGGGGGTATTCACCCCTCCACTTT. Based on the CDR3 plus reference TRBV7-2 and TRBJ1-6, the full variable domain is GAGVSQSPSNKVTEKGKDVELRCDPISGHTALYWYRQSLGQGLEFLIYFQGNSAPDKSGLPSDRFSAERTGGSVSTLTIQRTQQEDSAVYLCASSTDRGYSPLHFGNGTRLTVT.

The table lists this clone with a few counts. J is TRBJ2-1 and V is TRBV25-1; 8 bases line up with TRBD1. V lost 4 bases to trimming and J lost 0 bases; unmatched junction nucleotides: 2. CDR1 and CDR2 (germline): MGHDK, SYGVNS. This CDR3 has 15 residues. CDR3 DNA: TGTGCCAGCAGTGCGGACAGGGACTCCTACAATGAGCAGTTCTTC. Its protein is CASSADRDSYNEQFF. The full variable domain, rest sourced from reference TRBV25-1 and TRBJ2-1, is EADIYQTPRYLVIGTGKKITLECSQTMGHDKMYWYQQDPGMELHLIHYSYGVNSTEKGDLSSESTVSRIRTEHFPLTLESARPSHTSQYLCASSADRDSYNEQFFGPGTRLTVL.

The gene calls are TRBV15 and TRBJ1-5; 7 bases line up with TRBD1. Trimming cost V 6 bases and J 5 bases; bases outside gene matches: 10. The germline gives CDR1 LNHNV, CDR2 YYDKDF (reference sequence). The CDR3 is made up of 15 amino acids. The CDR3 sequence is CATRAPDRVYQPQHF. For the CDR3, the DNA is TGTGCCACCAGGGCCCCCGACAGGGTTTATCAGCCCCAGCATTTT.

This clone was detected only once. V gene TRBV11-1 combines with J gene TRBJ1-4; tentative D call: TRBD1 (5 bases). The CDR3 runs to 15 residues. Per germline, CDR1 SGHAT and CDR2 FQDESV (reference sequence). V lost 5 bases and J 4 bases, leaving 14 bases between the germline ends. This CDR3 is CASSPGDSFNEKLFF. The CDR3 DNA reads TGTGCCAGCAGCCCCGGCGACAGCTTTAATGAAAAACTGTTTTTT. The whole variable domain, remainder taken from reference TRBV11-1 and TRBJ1-4, is EAEVAQSPRYKITEKSQAVAFWCDPISGHATLYWYRQILGQGPELLVQFQDESVVDDSQLPKDRFSAERLKGVDSTLKIQPAELGDSAMYLCASSPGDSFNEKLFFGSGTQLSVL.

As DNA, the CDR3 is TGTGCCAGCCTCAGGCAGGGGGCGCGGAATGAGCAGTTCTTC. Amino acids: CASLRQGARNEQFF. The V and J genes are TRBV27 and TRBJ2-1; the match to TRBD1 covers 8 bases. The germline V gene encodes CDR1 MNHEY and CDR2 SMNVEV (reference sequence). Trimming took 8 bases from V and 7 from J; bases not matched to a gene: 10. The CDR3 has 14 amino acids.

This clone was seen a few times. V and J are TRBV2 and TRBJ1-3; the D is unclear. CDR1 SNHLY and CDR2 FYNNEI come from the germline V gene. The CDR3 has 14 amino acids. Trimming took off 6 bases at V and 4 bases at J, with 13 bases between the two ends. CDR3 loop: CASSPLESGNTIYF. The CDR3 DNA reads as TGTGCCAGCAGCCCCCTCGAATCAGGAAACACCATATATTTT.

Many counts were recorded for this clone. The chain employs TRBV7-3 and TRBJ2-1, with a possible D match to TRBD2 (6 bases). CDR1 SGHTA and CDR2 FQGTGA come from the germline V gene. The V end lost 5 bases, the J end lost 4 bases, and 15 bases lay between the germline ends. CDR3 length equals 15 residues. This CDR3 reads CASSRESGSYNEQFF. The CDR3 DNA reads TGTGCCAGCAGCCGAGAGAGCGGGTCATACAATGAGCAGTTCTTC.

The gene calls are TRBV29-1 and TRBJ2-7, with TRBD2 identical over 9 bases. This CDR3 has 13 residues. In germline, CDR1 is SQVTM, CDR2 ANQGSEA. V was pared by 3 bases and J by 4 bases, with 4 bases of the junction left unmatched. The CDR3 region is CSVDSGGGYEQYF. The CDR3 DNA reads as TGCAGCGTTGATAGCGGGGGAGGTTACGAGCAGTACTTC.

This sequence joins TRBV18 and TRBJ2-7; 10 bases fit TRBD2. In germline, CDR1 is KGHSH, CDR2 LQKENI. The V and J ends lost 5 bases and 5 bases, in that order; junction bases with no gene match: 6. This CDR3 region has 14 residues. The CDR3 nucleotides are TGTGCCAGCTCATCTTCTAGCGGGGGTGACGAGCAGTACTTC. Its translation: CASSSSSGGDEQYF.

This clone has just a few counts. This chain links TRBV7-9 with TRBJ1-5; D is unresolved. The germline V and J ends were trimmed by 2 bases and 6 bases, with 5 bases remaining between them. The germline V gene encodes CDR1 SEHNR and CDR2 FQNEAQ (reference sequence). CDR3 length: 12 amino acids. In DNA, the CDR3 is TGTGCCAGCAGCTTAAATACTCAGCCCCAGCATTTT. Translated, it gives CASSLNTQPQHF.

The gene calls are TRBV5-1 and TRBJ2-5; TRBD2 aligns across 10 bases. The V gene's germline CDR1 is SGHRS and CDR2 YFSETQ. The ends lost 1 base at V and 1 base at J; junction bases unmatched: 4. This CDR3 has 16 residues. The CDR3 sequence is CASSLTSGVLQETQYF. The CDR3 nucleotides are TGCGCCAGCAGCTTGACTAGCGGGGTCCTCCAAGAGACCCAGTACTTC.

This clone was recorded a few times. The gene calls are TRBV7-2 and TRBJ1-4; D not certain. CDR1 is SGHTA, CDR2 FQGNSA, per germline. The CDR3 length is 14 residues. Trimming removed 5 bases at V and 5 bases at J, with 12 bases between. In nucleotides, the CDR3 is TGTGCCAGCAGCGCGTTCGGTTTGAATGAAAAACTGTTTTTT. Residues: CASSAFGLNEKLFF.

This chain uses TRBV30 with TRBJ2-3, with 8 positions matching TRBD2. The germline gives CDR1 GTSNPN, CDR2 SVGIG (reference sequence). The CDR3 extends over 15 amino acids. Trimming cost V 3 bases and J 0 bases; bases outside gene matches: 5. CDR3 sequence: CAWSLSGGSTDTQYF. The CDR3 region has the DNA TGTGCCTGGAGCCTCAGCGGGGGTAGCACAGATACGCAGTATTTT.

The chain combines TRBV28 with TRBJ2-4; 9 nucleotides align to TRBD1. The junction had 6 bases not matched to a gene; V was cut back by 6 bases and J by 6 bases. The CDR3 has 14 amino acids. Germline V gene data show CDR1 as MDHEN and CDR2 as SYDVKM. CDR3 residues: CASRTGGRGNIQYF. CDR3 coding DNA: TGTGCCAGCAGAACAGGGGGCCGGGGAAACATTCAGTACTTC.